Shown below are 6 T cell receptor beta chains from a single sample sequenced in a study of blood T cell repertoires in COVID-19. Assay used: immunoSEQ multiplex PCR; TCRdb lists only in-frame clones, some missing. This table has around 210,000 clones, 85% appearing once. Input material: peripheral blood. The source of these receptors is a man between 50 and 59 years old with COVID-19, enrolled during active disease.

This chain connects TRBV3-1 (or the pseudogene TRBV3-2) to TRBJ1-2; 8 bases map to TRBD1. Germline V CDR1 and CDR2: LGHDT, YNNKEL (reference sequence). The CDR3 length is 14 residues. V gave up 3 bases and J gave up 4 bases; unmatched junction bases: 4. This CDR3 is CASSQRTGSYGYTF. The CDR3 DNA follows: TGTGCCAGCAGCCAGCGGACAGGGAGCTATGGCTACACCTTC.

This chain connects TRBV2 to TRBJ1-1; D not certain. Deletions cut 7 bases from V and 3 bases from J, with 12 bases between. Germline CDR1 and CDR2: SNHLY and FYNNEI. This CDR3 contains 13 residues. CDR3 DNA: TGTGCCAGCACCAGAACCGGGGACACTGAAGCTTTCTTT. It specifies CASTRTGDTEAFF.

The V gene is TRBV5-4, the J gene TRBJ1-2; D may be TRBD1 (5 bases). V dropped 2 bases and J dropped 0 bases, with 11 bases sitting between them. The CDR3 sequence is 15 residues long. CDR1 SGHNT and CDR2 YYREEE come from the germline V gene (reference sequence). CDR3 coding DNA: TGTGCCAGCAGCTTTGACAGAAGTTCTAACTATGGCTACACCTTC. Its protein is CASSFDRSSNYGYTF.

Here the CDR3 reads CASRTLAGPQYF. The CDR3 nucleotides read TGTGCCAGCAGGACTTTAGCGGGGCCGCAGTATTTT. The chain is built from TRBV2 and TRBJ2-3; 8 bases match TRBD2. The CDR3 totals 12 residues. CDR1 SNHLY and CDR2 FYNNEI come from the germline V gene. V was clipped by 6 bases and J by 10 bases; unmatched bases: 6.

This clone turned up a few times. The chain joins TRBV3-1 (or the pseudogene TRBV3-2) to TRBJ1-2, with 11 positions matching TRBD1. The CDR3 loop spans 14 amino acids. Germline V gene sequence: CDR1 LGHDT, CDR2 YNNKEL (reference sequence). Unmatched junction bases numbered 6, after V lost 4 bases and J lost 8 bases. CDR3 bases: TGTGCCAGCAGCCGAGGACAGGGGGCGCGGGGCTACACCTTC. It translates to CASSRGQGARGYTF.

This chain uses TRBV19 with TRBJ1-2, with 7 bases fitting TRBD1. V lost 4 bases, J lost 8 bases, and 10 bases stayed unmatched. Germline loops: CDR1 LNHDA, CDR2 SQIVND (reference sequence). This CDR3 contains 14 residues. CDR3 protein: CASSTQTGTYGYTF. In DNA form, the CDR3 reads TGTGCCAGTAGTACCCAGACAGGGACTTACGGCTACACCTTC.